The following is a T cell receptor beta chain sequence with its context. The antigen is undetermined. This entry belongs to a study of cytomegalovirus exposure and HLA in healthy donors. Study observations and caveats: TCR beta sequences reportedly predicted most subjects' HLA-A and HLA-B alleles accurately. An ancestry cluster, one associated with Asian ancestry, reportedly showed fewer N-insertions than the approximately 660-donor mean in a later analysis. Altogether, 170 or so TCR beta chains were recorded as cytomegalovirus-associated.

CDR1 and CDR2 from the germline V gene are SGHAT and FQNNGV. The CDR3 spans 14 residues. With 5 bases removed from V and 3 bases from J, the gap between germline ends came to 14 bases. PCR used 60 Vbeta primers and 13 Jbeta primers. The authors' processing: Among the unique TCR beta chains that a later analysis counted, around 82 million in all, some 10 million were shared. TCRdb's copy holds only in-frame clones and misses some; the assay was immunoSEQ multiplex PCR. For V, J and clone size, that table is used; D and trimming come from the DNA. The sample consists of approximately 160,000 clones, approximately 84% of them appearing once.

The receptor comes from a woman aged 45 to 65 in good health and CMV-seropositive. The chain uses TRBV11-2 and TRBJ2-7; possible D gene TRBD1, 5 bases. The sample comprised PBMCs. The CDR3 is CASSQPGKSYEQYF. CDR3 nucleotides: TGTGCCAGCAGCCAACCAGGGAAAAGCTACGAGCAGTACTTC.